This T cell receptor (beta chain) was identified in a study of identical twins. Study-wide findings and caveats: A lower insertion count was a feature of abundant cord blood beta clonotypes, with no such feature in memory repertoires. Low generation-probability sequences were in excess among twin-shared out-of-frame alpha sequences. Excess sharing by twins proved weaker in beta out-of-frame sequences.

Template switching introduced a universal primer site, and the cDNA bore unique molecular identifiers. TCRdb re-analysed the 5' RACE reads in MiXCR, keeping a single row per CDR3 protein. The sample holds fewer than 350,000 distinct CDR3 sequences, 8% to 9% seen once. Germline V gene data show CDR1 as SEHNR and CDR2 as FQNEAQ (reference sequence). The V segment lost 5 bases and the J segment 8 bases; nucleotides outside the gene matches: 11. CDR3 size: 15 residues. This clonotype was detected ten times or more. The antigen remains undetermined. The sample was also linked to a second study, of yellow fever vaccine responses in identical twins.

This clonotype originated in a young woman in good health. The chain links TRBV7-9 to TRBJ2-1; 8 nucleotides line up with TRBD2. The sample comprised memory (CD45RO+) T cells sorted from blood. The CDR3 spells CASSRTRGRYDEQFF. CDR3 DNA: TGTGCCAGCAGCCGGACTCGCGGGAGGTATGATGAGCAGTTCTTC.